This TCR beta chain was observed in a study of pediatric ulcerative colitis. Trimming took 6 bases from V and 2 from J, leaving 14 bases between them. This CDR3 is 14 amino acids long. CDR1 SNHLY and CDR2 FYNNEI come from the germline V gene. The repertoire was sequenced with immunoSEQ multiplex PCR; TCRdb's copy has only in-frame clones and lacks some. The sample holds approximately 9,000 clones, approximately 89% seen once. At colonoscopy, a blood sample was also collected. Findings and limits, study-wide: All ulcerative colitis patients, but no controls, carried a couple of rectal clonotypes. Clonal expansions reduced rectal repertoire diversity in acute severe colitis.

Turning to this clone: Its antigen is not identified.

The rearrangement links TRBV2 to TRBJ2-7, with D perhaps given as TRBD1 or TRBD2 (6 bases each). The sequenced sample was blood. This sequence originates from a girl aged 10 to 17 with moderate ulcerative colitis. The CDR3 DNA reads TGTGCCAGCAGACTCGCAGGGGAGGCCTACGAGCAGTACTTC. Translating gives CASRLAGEAYEQYF.